These 21 T cell receptor beta chains share one sample of origin, sequenced in a study of T cell repertoires in cytomegalovirus infection. TCRdb reprocessed the reads with MiXCR, giving one entry per CDR3 protein. Of about 600,000 distinct CDR3 sequences in the sample, roughly 24% are singletons; the top ten hold less than 9.5%. The specimen sequenced was CD8+ T cells from PBMCs. The receptors stem from a human donor in good health (CMV status not recorded). Some clones in this sample may be carry-over from other donors' samples.

A few counts support this clonotype. The chain carries TRBV19 and TRBJ1-1; the D is unclear. V shed 4 bases and J shed 4 bases, with 19 bases lying between them. This CDR3 comprises 16 residues. Germline V gene sequence: CDR1 LNHDA, CDR2 SQIVND (reference sequence). This CDR3 is CASSKLREKGGTEAFF. The CDR3 bases are TGTGCCAGTAGTAAGCTACGTGAGAAGGGTGGCACTGAAGCTTTCTTT.

With regard to this clonotype: This may come from a read error, since a much larger clone is one base off. V is TRBV4-1 and J is TRBJ1-5; D unresolved. Looked up from germline, CDR1 is MGHRA and CDR2 is YSYEKL. CDR3 length equals 15 residues. In DNA form, the CDR3 reads TGTGCCAGCAGCCAAGAACGAGGTAGCAATCAGTCCCAGCATTTT. This encodes CASSQERGSNQSQHF.

The rearrangement joins TRBV5-6 to TRBJ1-6; 12 positions agree with TRBD1. The trim removed 3 bases at V and 9 bases at J, leaving 4 bases unmatched. Germline loops: CDR1 SGHDT, CDR2 YYEEEE. The CDR3 is made up of 15 amino acids. CDR3 coding DNA: TGTGCCAGCAGCTCCGGGACAGGGGGCAGTTCACCCCTCCACTTT. Amino acids: CASSSGTGGSSPLHF.

This clonotype has more than one count but fewer than ten. The junction shows a germline mismatch at one end, possibly a read error. The chain couples TRBV7-7 to TRBJ2-5, with D perhaps assigned TRBD1 or TRBD2 (5 bases each). The V gene's germline CDR1 is SSHAT and CDR2 FNYEAQ (reference sequence). The CDR3 loop spans 15 amino acids. The DNA for the CDR3 is TGTGCTAGCAGTTTACCCGGGACCAGAGAAGAGACCCAGTACTTC. It codes for CASSLPGTREETQYF.

This clonotype was detected ten times or more. This sequence joins TRBV6-2 or TRBV6-3 and TRBJ2-7, with 8 bases matching TRBD1. This CDR3 has 13 residues. With 6 bases clipped from V and 3 bases from J, the junction kept 4 bases outside the gene matches. Germline V gene data show CDR1 as MNHEY and CDR2 as SVGEGT. The CDR3 sequence is CASSRGHVYEQYV. As DNA, the CDR3 is TGTGCCAGCAGCAGGGGGCACGTCTACGAGCAGTACGTC.

This clonotype occurred many times. The gene calls are TRBV6-6 and TRBJ2-5; TRBD2 is a possible D gene (6 bases). The CDR3 runs 16 residues. Germline CDR1 MNHNY, CDR2 SVGAGI (reference sequence). Trimming cost V 2 bases and J 5 bases, with 18 bases left between them. CDR3 in amino acids: CASSYKGWDSGETQYF. In DNA form, the CDR3 reads TGTGCCAGCAGTTACAAGGGTTGGGACTCGGGGGAGACCCAGTACTTC.

The rearrangement links TRBV19 to TRBJ1-5; D not resolved. The CDR3 loop spans 16 amino acids. V was shortened by 5 bases and J by 1 base, with 15 bases between the two germline ends. CDR1 is LNHDA and CDR2 is SQIVND in the germline V gene (reference sequence). The CDR3 nucleotides read TGTGCCAGTAGTCCCAACGTCCGTGTGAGCAATCAGCCCCAGCATTTT. Its translation is CASSPNVRVSNQPQHF.

This clonotype was seen many times. J is TRBJ1-1 and V is TRBV7-6; no reliable D call. CDR1 and CDR2 from the germline V gene are SGHVS and FNYEAQ. This CDR3 region has 14 residues. The V and J ends lost 4 bases and 4 bases respectively, with 13 bases between them. As DNA, the CDR3 is TGTGCCAGCAGCTCCGTAGCCCTTGGCACTGAAGCTTTCTTT. Translation: CASSSVALGTEAFF.

The sample holds many counts of this clonotype. J is TRBJ2-1 and V is TRBV7-8, with TRBD2 matching 12 bases. V lost 2 bases and J lost 1; bases outside the gene matches: 0. The CDR3 runs 16 residues. Germline V gene data show CDR1 as SGHVS and CDR2 as FQNEAQ. The CDR3 spells CASSLTSGGSYNEQFF. The CDR3 nucleotides are TGTGCCAGCAGCTTAACTAGCGGGGGGTCCTACAATGAGCAGTTCTTC.

This clonotype was seen a handful of times. V and J are TRBV6-2 or TRBV6-3 and TRBJ2-1; 8 bases are shared with TRBD2. Trimming at V came to 2 bases and at J to 12 bases, leaving 9 bases not matched to a gene. There are 14 residues in the CDR3. The germline CDR1 and CDR2 sequences are MNHEY and SVGEGT. This CDR3 reads CASSYGAGGFLQFF. The CDR3 bases are TGTGCCAGCAGTTACGGGGCGGGGGGTTTTTTGCAGTTCTTC.

The CDR3: CASSLQILAKNIQYF. CDR3 DNA sequence: TGTGCCAGCAGTTTACAGATCTTAGCCAAAAACATTCAGTACTTC. This rearrangement joins TRBV28 to TRBJ2-4; no clear D. This CDR3 comprises 15 residues. Germline-derived CDR1 and CDR2 are MDHEN and SYDVKM. The ends were cut back, 2 bases at V and 0 bases at J, with 8 bases in the middle.

This clonotype was counted only a few times. The V gene is TRBV12-3 or TRBV12-4, the J gene TRBJ1-5; no reliable D call. The length of the CDR3 is 12 residues. The ends were cut back, 1 base at V and 8 bases at J, with 6 bases in the middle. This CDR3 reads CASSLGREPQHF. CDR3 DNA sequence: TGTGCCAGCAGTTTAGGGAGGGAGCCCCAGCATTTT.

CDR3: CASSQGSGLNNEQFF. The DNA of the CDR3 is TGCGCCAGCAGCCAAGGTAGCGGGCTAAACAATGAGCAGTTCTTC. The chain uses TRBV4-1 and TRBJ2-1, with 7 nucleotides matching TRBD2. V gave up 1 base and J gave up 5 bases; unmatched junction bases: 5. The CDR3 extends over 15 amino acids. Germline assignment: CDR1 MGHRA and CDR2 YSYEKL.

This clonotype was recorded many times. The rearrangement links TRBV7-6 to TRBJ2-5, with D hard to call. This CDR3 region has 14 residues. The ends were cut back, 8 bases at V and 3 bases at J, with 16 bases in the middle. Germline V lookup: CDR1 SGHVS, CDR2 FNYEAQ. The CDR3, as DNA: TGTGCCAGCCTCCCCGATGGTACGGAAGAGACCCAGTACTTC. This codes for CASLPDGTEETQYF.

This clonotype has at least ten counts. The gene calls are TRBV29-1 and TRBJ2-7; D gene uncertain. V was trimmed by 4 bases and J by 4 bases, leaving 5 bases between them. The CDR3 sequence is 10 residues long. The germline V gene encodes CDR1 SQVTM and CDR2 ANQGSEA. CDR3 loop: CSVGDYEQYF. CDR3 sequence (DNA): TGCAGCGTTGGGGATTACGAGCAGTACTTC.

This clonotype was detected ten times or more. V and J are TRBV7-6 and TRBJ2-5, with D possibly being TRBD1 (5 bases). This CDR3 has 14 amino acids. The ends were cut back, 4 bases at V and 1 base at J, with 10 bases in the middle. Per germline, CDR1 SGHVS and CDR2 FNYEAQ. CDR3 residues: CASSSRQLQETQYF. The CDR3 nucleotides read TGTGCCAGCAGCTCAAGACAGCTCCAAGAGACCCAGTACTTC.

J is TRBJ1-2 and V is TRBV29-1; D is possibly TRBD1 (6 bases). Germline assignment: CDR1 SQVTM and CDR2 ANQGSEA. Between the trimmed V and J ends, which lost 0 bases and 0 bases, there was a span of 11 bases. The CDR3 spans 15 residues. Here the CDR3 reads CSVEDQPGANYGYTF. DNA of the CDR3: TGCAGCGTTGAAGATCAGCCAGGGGCTAACTATGGCTACACCTTC.

This clonotype has just a few counts. The chain recombines TRBV7-8 with TRBJ2-1; 10 bases are a match to TRBD2. The CDR3 sequence is 15 residues long. V was clipped by 5 bases and J by 5 bases; unmatched bases: 6. The germline gives CDR1 SGHVS, CDR2 FQNEAQ. CDR3: CASSPLAGANNEQFF. The CDR3 nucleotides read TGTGCCAGCAGCCCTCTAGCGGGGGCAAACAATGAGCAGTTCTTC.

The rearrangement links TRBV27 to TRBJ2-7; a weak D match, TRBD1 (5 bases). This CDR3 has 15 residues. Trimming removed 0 bases from V and 4 bases from J, with 13 bases in between. Germline values: CDR1 MNHEY, CDR2 SMNVEV (reference sequence). The CDR3 region has the DNA TGTGCCAGCAGTTTATCGCTCAGGGAAAGGTACGAGCAGTACTTC. Amino acid sequence: CASSLSLRERYEQYF.

This clonotype was detected ten times or more. The CDR3 nucleotides read TGTGCCAGCAGCTCTCCCTGGGGATTTGAGACCCAGTACTTC. Protein: CASSSPWGFETQYF. The chain uses TRBV7-9 and TRBJ2-5; D uncertain. Germline lookup yields CDR1 SEHNR and CDR2 FQNEAQ (reference sequence). The V gene lost 4 bases and the J gene lost 5 bases, with 14 bases spanning the gap. CDR3 length: 14 amino acids.

This clonotype was observed a single time. The V gene is TRBV29-1, the J gene TRBJ2-5, with 9 bases aligning to TRBD1. This CDR3 has 13 residues. The germline V gene has CDR1 SQVTM and CDR2 ANQGSEA. V was clipped by 7 bases and J by 5 bases; unmatched bases: 8. The DNA for the CDR3 is TGCAGCGCCCTCACAGGGGGCTGGGAGACCCAGTACTTC. This translates into CSALTGGWETQYF.